These 12 T cell receptor beta chains originate from one sample sequenced in a study of T cell responses to AZD1222 COVID-19 vaccine. Method: immunoSEQ multiplex PCR; TCRdb's copy keeps in-frame clones and lacks some. This sample has around 110,000 clones; 85% to 95% occur once, and the top ten carry 2.5% to 3%. The input for sequencing was peripheral blood, taken on day 0 of AZD1222 vaccination. Source of these receptors: an adult in good health.

V is TRBV18 and J is TRBJ2-6; D may match TRBD1 or TRBD2 (6 bases each). The germline gives CDR1 KGHSH, CDR2 LQKENI. There are 19 residues in the CDR3. V shed 3 bases and J shed 2 bases, with 20 bases lying between them. The DNA for the CDR3 is TGTGCCAGCTCACCGCTGAGGGGGGCGATCGGAACTGGGGCCAACGTCCTGACTTTC. This codes for CASSPLRGAIGTGANVLTF.

This rearrangement joins TRBV15 to TRBJ1-5; 8 nucleotides agree with TRBD1. This CDR3 comprises 15 residues. Looked up from germline, CDR1 is LNHNV and CDR2 is YYDKDF (reference sequence). V was clipped by 5 bases and J by 1 base; unmatched bases: 4. In DNA, the CDR3 is TGTGCCACCAGCCCTCGGACAGGGAGCAATCAGCCCCAGCATTTT. It yields the protein CATSPRTGSNQPQHF. Full variable domain (rest looked up from reference TRBV15 and TRBJ1-5): DAMVIQNPRYQVTQFGKPVTLSCSQTLNHNVMYWYQQKSSQAPKLLFHYYDKDFNNEADTPDNFQSRRPNTSFCFLDIRSPGLGDTAMYLCATSPRTGSNQPQHFGDGTRLSIL.

V usage is TRBV15 and J usage is TRBJ2-5; no clear D. CDR1 and CDR2 from the germline V gene are LNHNV and YYDKDF (reference sequence). The CDR3 totals 12 residues. The V gene lost 5 bases and the J gene lost 5 bases, with 9 bases spanning the gap. CDR3 coding DNA: TGTGCCACCAGCCACGGAACGGAGACCCAGTACTTC. This codes for CATSHGTETQYF.

The chain has TRBV28 and TRBJ2-7, with D uncertain. Germline CDR1 and CDR2: MDHEN and SYDVKM. The CDR3 consists of 12 residues. The germline V and J ends were trimmed by 3 bases and 3 bases, with 6 bases remaining between them. CDR3 residues: CASSFQNYEQYF. The DNA for the CDR3 is TGTGCCAGCAGTTTCCAAAACTACGAGCAGTACTTC. The full variable domain, its missing parts supplied by reference TRBV28 and TRBJ2-7, is DVKVTQSSRYLVKRTGEKVFLECVQDMDHENMFWYRQDPGLGLRLIYFSYDVKMKEKGDIPEGYSVSREKKERFSLILESASTNQTSMYLCASSFQNYEQYFGPGTRLTVT.

In its sample, this clone was seen once. The V gene is TRBV2, the J gene TRBJ1-3, with D hard to call. Germline CDR1 is SNHLY and CDR2 is FYNNEI. The CDR3 consists of 15 residues. Trimming removed 6 bases from V and 2 bases from J, with 14 bases in between. CDR3 nucleotides: TGTGCCAGCAGCGTCGCCCCCCACGCTGGAAACACCATATATTTT. Encoded protein: CASSVAPHAGNTIYF.

This rearrangement joins TRBV2 to TRBJ2-6; the D gene could be TRBD1 or TRBD2 (6 bases each). Germline loops: CDR1 SNHLY, CDR2 FYNNEI. Trimming pared 4 bases from V and 4 bases from J, leaving 11 bases between. The CDR3 is 15 residues long. Written as DNA, the CDR3 is TGTGCCAGCAGTGGATCGGGGGCCGGGGCCAACGTCCTGACTTTC. It yields the protein CASSGSGAGANVLTF. Full variable domain (remainder filled in from reference TRBV2 and TRBJ2-6): EPEVTQTPSHQVTQMGQEVILRCVPISNHLYFYWYRQILGQKVEFLVSFYNNEISEKSEIFDDQFSVERPDGSNFTLKIRSTKLEDSAMYFCASSGSGAGANVLTFGAGSRLTVL.

This clone came up once. The chain carries TRBV3-1 (or the pseudogene TRBV3-2) and TRBJ1-5; no reliable D call. Germline assignment: CDR1 LGHDT and CDR2 YNNKEL (reference sequence). The CDR3 extends over 13 amino acids. Between the trimmed V and J ends, which lost 5 bases and 6 bases, there was a span of 11 bases. The CDR3 sequence: CASSTTSAQPQHF. CDR3 bases: TGTGCCAGCAGCACGACTTCCGCTCAGCCCCAGCATTTT.

This clone appeared a single time. CDR3 sequence reads: CASSFSVGEGNEQFF. CDR3 DNA sequence: TGTGCCAGCAGTTTTAGTGTGGGAGAAGGCAATGAGCAGTTCTTC. This chain uses TRBV27 with TRBJ2-1, with a weak D call TRBD2 (5 bases). Trimming took 3 bases from V and 6 from J, leaving 15 bases between them. This CDR3 has 15 amino acids. Germline V gene sequence: CDR1 MNHEY, CDR2 SMNVEV (reference sequence).

The V call is TRBV2, the J call TRBJ2-1; 14 bases match TRBD2. Trimming removed 2 bases from V and 5 bases from J; junction bases left unmatched: 2. The CDR3 totals 16 residues. Germline V lookup: CDR1 SNHLY, CDR2 FYNNEI. The DNA of the CDR3 is TGTGCCAGCAGTGAACAGGGACTAGCGGGGGACAATGAGCAGTTCTTC. It encodes CASSEQGLAGDNEQFF.

V is TRBV11-2 and J is TRBJ1-4; D gene ambiguous. V lost 5 bases and J lost 5, with 12 bases in between. CDR1 is SGHAT and CDR2 is FQNNGV in the germline V gene. The CDR3 loop spans 14 amino acids. The CDR3 DNA is TGTGCCAGCAGCCGGTCACTGCTGAATGAAAAACTGTTTTTT. Amino acid sequence: CASSRSLLNEKLFF.

V gene TRBV5-1 combines with J gene TRBJ1-2; 9 nucleotides match TRBD1. V lost 9 bases and J lost 5; bases outside the gene matches: 14. Germline CDR1 reads SGHRS; CDR2 reads YFSETQ. This CDR3 is built from 15 residues. The CDR3 DNA follows: TGCGCCACCAAGCCTTCCGGGACAGGGTTTTATGGCTACACCTTC. This codes for CATKPSGTGFYGYTF.

A single count supports this clone. This chain connects TRBV19 to TRBJ1-5; D is ambiguous. Trimming stripped 2 bases from V and 3 bases from J, with 8 bases between. The germline V gene has CDR1 LNHDA and CDR2 SQIVND (reference sequence). CDR3 length: 14 amino acids. CDR3 amino acids: CASSILDYNQPQHF. The CDR3 DNA reads TGTGCCAGTAGTATATTGGATTACAATCAGCCCCAGCATTTT.